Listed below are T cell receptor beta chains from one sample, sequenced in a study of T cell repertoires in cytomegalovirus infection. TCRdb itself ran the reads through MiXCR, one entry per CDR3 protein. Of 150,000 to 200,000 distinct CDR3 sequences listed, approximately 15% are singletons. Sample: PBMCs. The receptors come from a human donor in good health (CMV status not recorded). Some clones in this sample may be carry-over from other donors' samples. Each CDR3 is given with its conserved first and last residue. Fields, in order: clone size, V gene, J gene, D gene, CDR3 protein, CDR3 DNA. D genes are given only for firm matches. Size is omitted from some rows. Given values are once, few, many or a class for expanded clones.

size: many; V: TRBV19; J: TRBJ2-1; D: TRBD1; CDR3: CASSIWLDRGSPSEQFF; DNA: TGTGCCAGTAGTATCTGGCTAGACAGGGGTTCACCAAGTGAGCAGTTCTTC
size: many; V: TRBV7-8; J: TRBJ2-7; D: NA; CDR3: CASSSRIAIPNYEQYF; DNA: TGTGCCAGCAGCTCACGGATCGCGATACCCAACTACGAGCAGTACTTC
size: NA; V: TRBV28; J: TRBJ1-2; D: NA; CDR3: CASRPYRVANYGYTF; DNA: TGTGCCAGCAGACCTTACAGGGTTGCCAACTATGGCTACACCTTC
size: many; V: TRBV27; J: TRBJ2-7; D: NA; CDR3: CASSPRRDTTYEQYF; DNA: TGTGCCAGCAGTCCCCGAAGGGACACCACCTACGAGCAGTACTTC
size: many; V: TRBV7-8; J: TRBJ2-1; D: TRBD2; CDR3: CASSLWVGQRSGRASNEQFF; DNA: TGTGCCAGCAGCTTATGGGTTGGACAGAGAAGCGGGAGGGCCTCCAATGAGCAGTTCTTC
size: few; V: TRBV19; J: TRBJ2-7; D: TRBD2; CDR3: CASSIQRGYEQYF; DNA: TGTGCCAGTAGTATACAGCGGGGCTACGAGCAGTACTTC
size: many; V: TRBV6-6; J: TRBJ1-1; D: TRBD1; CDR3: CASSYPTGQGIRTEAFF; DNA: TGTGCCAGCAGTTACCCCACTGGACAGGGAATCAGAACTGAAGCTTTCTTT
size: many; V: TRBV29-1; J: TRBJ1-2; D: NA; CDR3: CSVAGRDYGYTF; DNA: TGCAGCGTTGCAGGGCGGGACTATGGCTACACCTTC
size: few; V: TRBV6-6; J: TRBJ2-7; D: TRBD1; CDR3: CASSLPGQGVYEQYF; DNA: TGTGCCAGCAGTCTCCCGGGACAGGGGGTTTACGAGCAGTACTTC
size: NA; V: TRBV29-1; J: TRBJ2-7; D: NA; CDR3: CSVEDSSFYEQYF; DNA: TGCAGCGTTGAAGACAGTTCTTTCTACGAGCAGTACTTC